The TCR beta chain described here comes from a study of shared clonotypes between healthy human individuals. On the study more broadly: Three plates were used per donor for CD4 naive, three for CD4 memory, two for CD8 naive and one for CD8 memory.

Study-wide findings and caveats: The four-donor shared clonotypes exceeded non-shared clonotypes in generation probability, with non-shared ones scoring lower.

The investigators split CD4+ cells into a CD45RA+ naive subset and a CD45RA-negative memory subset. This CDR3 spans 14 amino acids. Germline loops: CDR1 SGHNT, CDR2 YENEEA. V shed 1 base, J shed 6 bases, and the junction held 3 bases outside the gene matches. Several immunoSEQ 96-well plates shared each subset's DNA, each plate a replicate. TCRdb's copy holds only in-frame clones and misses some; the assay was immunoSEQ multiplex PCR. In the table there are roughly 650,000 clones, about 96% of which are singletons. A word on this clone: Its antigen is not identified.

The origin of this receptor is a woman under 40 in good health. This chain uses TRBV11-3 with TRBJ2-1, with 7 positions matching TRBD2. The specimen sequenced was naive CD4+ T cells sorted from blood. The subset denotes: CD45RA+ positively selected. As DNA, the CDR3 is TGTGCCAGCAGCTTAGGGGGAGGGCCCAATGAGCAGTTCTTC. Translating it yields CASSLGGGPNEQFF.